Listed below are T cell receptor beta chains from one sample, sequenced in a study of blood T cell repertoires in COVID-19. Using immunoSEQ multiplex PCR, the repertoire was profiled, and TCRdb retains in-frame clones only, with some absent. The table lists around 290,000 clones, approximately 90% of them singletons. Material: peripheral blood. These receptors came from a woman younger than 45 with COVID-19, enrolled during active disease. Both conserved end residues are part of each CDR3. The D gene is left open where the match is weak. Only some rows state a clone size, as once, few, many or a class for expanded clones.

clone_size,d_call,j_call,v_call,cdr3_nt,cdr3_aa
once,TRBD2,TRBJ2-7,TRBV5-1,TGCGCCAGCAGCCCGGGACTAGCGGGAGAAGGAGAGCAGTACTTC,CASSPGLAGEGEQYF
-,TRBD1,TRBJ2-1,TRBV19,TGTGCCAGTAAGGGGACAGGTTACAATGAGCAGTTCTTC,CASKGTGYNEQFF
-,TRBD1,TRBJ1-1,TRBV6-6,TGTGCCAGCAGTTACGAGGGGGCCGGCACTGAAGCTTTCTTT,CASSYEGAGTEAFF
-,-,TRBJ2-2,TRBV6-4,TGTGCCAGCAAAGAAGAAGCAGGGAACACCGGGGAGCTGTTTTTT,CASKEEAGNTGELFF
-,TRBD1,TRBJ2-3,TRBV10-1,TGCGCCAGCAGTGCGGGACAGGGATACACAGATACGCAGTATTTT,CASSAGQGYTDTQYF
-,TRBD2,TRBJ2-1,TRBV7-4,TGTGCCAGCAGCTTGATTCCTAGCGGGAGTAGAAAGTTCTTC,CASSLIPSGSRKFF
-,-,TRBJ2-2,TRBV11-3,TGTGCCAGCAGGGGGAGAGCGGGGGAGCTGTTTTTT,CASRGRAGELFF
-,TRBD1,TRBJ2-7,TRBV6-5,TGTGCCAGCAGTTACTCGGGACAGGACGAGCAGTACTTC,CASSYSGQDEQYF
-,-,TRBJ1-2,TRBV28,TGTGCCAGCAGTTTACCACCGGCGGGCCAGGGGTATAGGGGCTATGGCTACACCTTC,CASSLPPAGQGYRGYGYTF
-,-,TRBJ2-1,TRBV11-2,TGTGCCAGCAGCGCGTACGGGACTGTCAATGAGCAGTTCTTC,CASSAYGTVNEQFF
-,-,TRBJ1-3,TRBV28,TGTGCCAGCAGTCTTCAAGGGGAAAACACCATATATTTT,CASSLQGENTIYF
-,-,TRBJ1-6,TRBV27,TGTGCCAGCAGTTTCAGGGGCGGAAATTCACCCCTCCACTTT,CASSFRGGNSPLHF
-,-,TRBJ2-2,TRBV7-3,TGTGCCAGCAGCTTAACTCGTGGCAAGCGAGGAACCGGGGAGCTGTTTTTT,CASSLTRGKRGTGELFF
-,TRBD1,TRBJ1-4,TRBV5-1,TGCGCCAGCAGCTTGAGGGTTCGGGACAGCAATGAAAAACTGTTTTTT,CASSLRVRDSNEKLFF
-,-,TRBJ2-3,TRBV19,TGTGCCAGTAGTATAGGGAAGCGAGAAAGCACAGATACGCAGTATTTT,CASSIGKRESTDTQYF
-,-,TRBJ1-1,TRBV11-1,TGTGCCAGCAGTACCCGGGAGGGGGTGACTGAAGCTTTCTTT,CASSTREGVTEAFF
-,TRBD1,TRBJ1-1,TRBV11-2,TGTGCCAGCAGCCCGACCGGGACAGTTTTTACCGAAGGGGCTGAAGCTTTCTTT,CASSPTGTVFTEGAEAFF